This T cell receptor beta chain was sequenced during a study of blood T cell repertoires in COVID-19. Study overall: The United States, Italy and Spain were the sources of the acute and convalescent COVID-19 samples. The analysed material was cDNA or gDNA that came from T cells, B-cell-depleted T cells, or PBMCs.

This clone was seen more than once but under ten times. Seattle patients were enrolled during active infection and followed longitudinally. The CDR3 totals 17 residues. CDR1 is SGHKS, CDR2 YYEKEE, per germline (reference sequence). V was clipped by 0 bases and J by 5 bases, with 20 bases between them. Original processing notes: The authors estimated nucleated cell counts from reference gene primer amplification. The repertoire was sequenced with immunoSEQ multiplex PCR; TCRdb's copy has only in-frame clones and lacks some. For V, J and clone size, that table is used; D and trimming come from the DNA. The sample contains about 300,000 clones, about 91% of which appear only once.

The sequence was obtained from a woman aged 30 to 39 with COVID-19, enrolled during active disease. Sequencing was done on a sample of peripheral blood. The chain is built from TRBV5-5 and TRBJ1-1; no reliable D call. The CDR3 spells CASSLELEVRARTEAFF. The CDR3 DNA reads TGTGCCAGCAGCTTGGAACTCGAGGTGAGGGCGCGAACTGAAGCTTTCTTT.